This passage covers 12 T cell receptor beta chains from one sample sequenced in a study of T cell repertoires and HLA-DP antigens. Their antigens remain unidentified. Clones were sequenced by immunoSEQ multiplex PCR, and TCRdb holds only the in-frame ones, with some missing. The sample lists fewer than 75,000 clones, around 80% seen once, with more than 1.5% in the top ten. The sample was CD4+ T cells from PBMCs. The receptors originated from a man in his sixties in good health and CMV-seronegative.

This clone was detected only once. V usage is TRBV19 and J usage is TRBJ2-7; no firm D call. This CDR3 region has 15 residues. The germline gives CDR1 LNHDA, CDR2 SQIVND (reference sequence). Trimming removed 0 bases from V and 6 bases from J, with 15 bases in between. For the CDR3, the DNA is TGTGCCAGTAGTATAGATGGCAGGAGTTCTACCGAGCAGTACGTC. Translating it yields CASSIDGRSSTEQYV.

This rearrangement joins TRBV7-2 to TRBJ2-1; either TRBD1 or TRBD2 may fit D (5 bases each). Germline CDR1 is SGHTA and CDR2 is FQGNSA. The CDR3 spans 14 residues. V dropped 1 base and J dropped 8 bases, with 12 bases sitting between them. CDR3 nucleotide sequence: TGTGCCAGCAGCTTAGAGGGACGATCGGATGAGCAGTTCTTC. It specifies CASSLEGRSDEQFF.

The V gene is TRBV7-9, the J gene TRBJ2-1; D may correspond to TRBD1 or TRBD2 (5 bases each). The CDR3 consists of 17 residues. Germline CDR1 SEHNR, CDR2 FQNEAQ (reference sequence). Deletions cut 4 bases from V and 2 bases from J, with 18 bases between. The CDR3 region is CASSWNRGPSPYNEQFF. CDR3 bases: TGTGCCAGCAGCTGGAATAGGGGACCTTCTCCCTACAATGAGCAGTTCTTC. Based on the CDR3 plus reference TRBV7-9 and TRBJ2-1, the full variable domain is DTGVSQNPRHKITKRGQNVTFRCDPISEHNRLYWYRQTLGQGPEFLTYFQNEAQLEKSRLLSDRFSAERPKGSFSTLEIQRTEQGDSAMYLCASSWNRGPSPYNEQFFGPGTRLTVL.

This chain joins TRBV30 and TRBJ1-5, with D possibly matching TRBD1 (5 bases). Germline CDR1 GTSNPN, CDR2 SVGIG (reference sequence). Trimming took off 3 bases at V and 0 bases at J, with 9 bases between the two ends. The CDR3 runs to 14 residues. CDR3 coding DNA: TGTGCCTGGAGGAATCAGGGTAGCAATCAGCCCCAGCATTTT. This sequence encodes CAWRNQGSNQPQHF.

This rearrangement joins TRBV5-1 to TRBJ1-2, with TRBD1 matching 10 bases. V was clipped by 4 bases and J by 0 bases; unmatched bases: 3. CDR1 and CDR2 (germline): SGHRS, YFSETQ. This CDR3 spans 15 amino acids. The CDR3 DNA is TGCGCCAGCAGCCAAGGGACAGGGGCTAACTATGGCTACACCTTC. It yields the protein CASSQGTGANYGYTF.

V usage is TRBV7-6 and J usage is TRBJ1-5; no reliable D call. V dropped 1 base and J dropped 4 bases, with 11 bases sitting between them. CDR3 length: 15 amino acids. CDR1 and CDR2 (germline): SGHVS, FNYEAQ. The CDR3 sequence is CASSLELGKNQPQHF. Written as DNA, the CDR3 is TGTGCCAGCAGCTTAGAGCTGGGGAAGAATCAGCCCCAGCATTTT.

The rearrangement joins TRBV5-1 to TRBJ2-7; 10 nucleotides match TRBD1. This CDR3 is 14 amino acids long. The ends lost 1 base at V and 3 bases at J; junction bases unmatched: 1. The V gene's germline CDR1 is SGHRS and CDR2 YFSETQ. The CDR3 nucleotides read TGCGCCAGCAGCTTGCGGGACAGGGGCTACGAGCAGTACTTC. Encoded protein: CASSLRDRGYEQYF.

This clone was observed a single time. This sequence joins TRBV5-4 and TRBJ2-7, with 8 bases identical to TRBD2. CDR1 and CDR2 from the germline V gene are SGHNT and YYREEE (reference sequence). The V gene end was trimmed by 3 bases and the J gene end by 2 bases; junction bases not matched to a gene: 7. The CDR3 runs to 15 residues. The DNA for the CDR3 is TGTGCCAGCAGCTCCGACCCGGGACTAGCCTACGAGCAGTACTTC. Translating it yields CASSSDPGLAYEQYF.

The chain combines TRBV19 with TRBJ2-1, with 7 bases identical to TRBD1. Losses at the gene ends were 6 bases for V and 7 bases for J; bases not matched to a gene: 9. Germline V gene data show CDR1 as LNHDA and CDR2 as SQIVND (reference sequence). CDR3 length: 14 amino acids. The CDR3 is CASSPGGVGNEQFF. CDR3 DNA: TGTGCCAGTAGCCCAGGGGGAGTCGGGAATGAGCAGTTCTTC. The whole variable domain, remainder taken from reference TRBV19 and TRBJ2-1, is DGGITQSPKYLFRKEGQNVTLSCEQNLNHDAMYWYRQDPGQGLRLIYYSQIVNDFQKGDIAEGYSVSREKKESFPLTVTSAQKNPTAFYLCASSPGGVGNEQFFGPGTRLTVL.

The V and J genes are TRBV19 and TRBJ1-3; D gene uncertain. Trimming took off 7 bases at V and 0 bases at J, with 10 bases between the two ends. The CDR3 contains 14 residues. Per the germline V gene, CDR1 is LNHDA and CDR2 is SQIVND (reference sequence). CDR3: CASIGSYSGNTIYF. As DNA, the CDR3 is TGTGCCAGTATTGGCAGCTACTCTGGAAACACCATATATTTT.

This chain uses TRBV7-2 with TRBJ2-2; possibly TRBD1 or TRBD2 for D (6 bases each). From germline, CDR1 is SGHTA and CDR2 FQGNSA. V was trimmed by 1 base and J by 0 bases, leaving 9 bases between them. The CDR3 has 16 amino acids. Written as DNA, the CDR3 is TGTGCCAGCAGCTTAGTGGGGGGCGCGAACACCGGGGAGCTGTTTTTT. It is translated as CASSLVGGANTGELFF.

The chain links TRBV2 to TRBJ1-5, with a possible D match to TRBD1 (6 bases). The CDR3 has 13 residues. The V gene lost 9 bases and the J gene lost 2 bases, with 11 bases spanning the gap. Germline values: CDR1 SNHLY, CDR2 FYNNEI. DNA of the CDR3: TGTGCCAGTCACAGGGTGGGCAATCAGCCCCAGCATTTT. It specifies CASHRVGNQPQHF.